This T cell receptor (beta chain) was retrieved from a study of regulatory T cells in long-lasting Graves disease. Overall study findings and caveats: Persistent disease exhibited a predilection for TRBV28, TRBJ1-2 and TRBJ2-5.

HTBI primers from iRepertoire and Arm-PCR of CDR3 regions yielded the TCR beta libraries. From the multiplex PCR reads, TCRdb called clonotypes with MiXCR, one entry per CDR3 protein. The sample contains a few hundred thousand distinct CDR3 sequences, approximately 12% of which appear only once. V dropped 0 bases and J dropped 0 bases, with 10 bases sitting between them. The CDR3 contains 16 residues. CDR1 and CDR2 (germline): SGHRS, YFSETQ. Time point of the sample: newly diagnosed GD, antithyroid drugs for less than 3 months. PBMC-extracted RNA yielded the TCR library. Peripheral blood, 7 to 9.5 milliliters per patient, was collected in EDTA tubes. The table lists this clonotype with many counts. Its cognate antigen is unknown. The same data also went into a second study, on T cells in Graves' hyperthyroidism and ophthalmopathy.

The sequence was collected from a man aged 30 to 45 with Graves disease. Material: peripheral blood mononuclear cells (PBMCs), obtained at new diagnosis, from a patient treated with antithyroid drugs. V and J are TRBV5-1 and TRBJ2-1; no firm D call. DNA for the CDR3: TGCGCCAGCAGCTTGGGGCTAGGAAGCTCCTACAATGAGCAGTTCTTC. Translating it yields CASSLGLGSSYNEQFF. The full variable domain, in which reference TRBV5-1 and TRBJ2-1 provide the parts outside the CDR3, is KAGVTQTPRYLIKTRGQQVTLSCSPISGHRSVSWYQQTPGQGLQFLFEYFSETQRNKGNFPGRFSGRQFSNSRSEMNVSTLELGDSALYLCASSLGLGSSYNEQFFGPGTRLTVL.